This T cell receptor (beta chain) stems from a study of shared clonotypes between healthy human individuals. The overall study: The plates for each donor numbered three CD4 naive, three CD4 memory, two CD8 naive and one CD8 memory.

CD4+ cell separation produced CD45RA+ naive and CD45RA-negative memory subsets. The CDR3 loop spans 17 amino acids. The germline V and J ends were trimmed by 3 bases and 0 bases, with 15 bases remaining between them. CDR1 MNHNS and CDR2 SASEGT come from the germline V gene. Notes on the study in general: Read depth was anticipated to influence clonotype sharing among donors.

Of note for this clone: Its antigen is not identified.

The protocol was immunoSEQ multiplex PCR, while the TCRdb copy is restricted to in-frame clones and leaves out a portion. This sample carries 1,400,000 or so clones, approximately 98.5% of them seen once, and the ten largest clones take under 0.45%. The sample was naive CD4+ T cells sorted from blood. This sample's subset: CD45RA+ positively selected. This TCR came from a man aged 25 to 40 in good health. J is TRBJ2-1 and V is TRBV6-1; weak D call: TRBD2 (7 bases). Written as DNA, the CDR3 is TGTGCCAGCAGTGAGGAGCTAGCGGACAGCTCCTACAATGAGCAGTTCTTC. The encoded protein is CASSEELADSSYNEQFF.